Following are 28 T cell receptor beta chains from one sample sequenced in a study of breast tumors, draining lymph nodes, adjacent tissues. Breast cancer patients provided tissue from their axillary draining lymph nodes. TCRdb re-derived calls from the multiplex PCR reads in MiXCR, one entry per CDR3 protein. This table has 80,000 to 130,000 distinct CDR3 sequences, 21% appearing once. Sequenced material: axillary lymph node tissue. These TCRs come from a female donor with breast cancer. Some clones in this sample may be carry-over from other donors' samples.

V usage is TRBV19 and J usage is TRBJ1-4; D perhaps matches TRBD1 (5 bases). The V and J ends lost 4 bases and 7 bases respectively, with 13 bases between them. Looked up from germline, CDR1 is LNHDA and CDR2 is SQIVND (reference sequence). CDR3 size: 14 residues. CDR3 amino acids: CASSTRGTGEKLFF. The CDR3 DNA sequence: TGTGCCAGTAGTACCCGGGGCACTGGTGAAAAACTGTTTTTT.

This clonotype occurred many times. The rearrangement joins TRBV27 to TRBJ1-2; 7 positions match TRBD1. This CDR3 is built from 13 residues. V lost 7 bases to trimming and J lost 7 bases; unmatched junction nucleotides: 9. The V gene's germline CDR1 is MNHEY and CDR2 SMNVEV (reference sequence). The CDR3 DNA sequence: TGTGCCAGCATGGGGAACAGGGGTACTGGCTACACCTTC. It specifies CASMGNRGTGYTF.

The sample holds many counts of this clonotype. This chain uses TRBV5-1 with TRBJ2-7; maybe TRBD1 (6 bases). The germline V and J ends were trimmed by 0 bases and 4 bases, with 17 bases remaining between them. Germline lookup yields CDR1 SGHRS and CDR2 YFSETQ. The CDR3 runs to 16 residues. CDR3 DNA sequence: TGCGCCAGCAGCTTGGGAGGAGGCAGGGGTTATTACGAGCAGTACTTC. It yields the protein CASSLGGGRGYYEQYF. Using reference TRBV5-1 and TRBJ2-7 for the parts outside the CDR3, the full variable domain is KAGVTQTPRYLIKTRGQQVTLSCSPISGHRSVSWYQQTPGQGLQFLFEYFSETQRNKGNFPGRFSGRQFSNSRSEMNVSTLELGDSALYLCASSLGGGRGYYEQYFGPGTRLTVT.

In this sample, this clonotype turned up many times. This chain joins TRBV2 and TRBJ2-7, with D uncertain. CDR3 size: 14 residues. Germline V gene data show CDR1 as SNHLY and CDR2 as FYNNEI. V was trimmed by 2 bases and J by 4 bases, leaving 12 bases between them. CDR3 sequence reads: CASSETRSGYEQYF. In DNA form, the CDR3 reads TGTGCCAGCAGTGAAACCCGCTCGGGTTACGAGCAGTACTTC.

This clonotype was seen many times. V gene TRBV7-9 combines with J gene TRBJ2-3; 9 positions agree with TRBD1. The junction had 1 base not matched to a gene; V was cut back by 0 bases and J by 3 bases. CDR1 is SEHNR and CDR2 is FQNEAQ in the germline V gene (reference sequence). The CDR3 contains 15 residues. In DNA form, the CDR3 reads TGTGCCAGCAGCTTAGCTGGGACAGGGACAGATACGCAGTATTTT. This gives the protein CASSLAGTGTDTQYF.

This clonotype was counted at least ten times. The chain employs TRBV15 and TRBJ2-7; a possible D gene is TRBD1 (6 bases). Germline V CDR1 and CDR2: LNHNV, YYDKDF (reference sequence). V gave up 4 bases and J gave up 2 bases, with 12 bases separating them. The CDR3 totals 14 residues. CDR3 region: CATSKGRDTYEQYF. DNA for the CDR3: TGTGCCACCAGCAAGGGACGGGACACCTACGAGCAGTACTTC.

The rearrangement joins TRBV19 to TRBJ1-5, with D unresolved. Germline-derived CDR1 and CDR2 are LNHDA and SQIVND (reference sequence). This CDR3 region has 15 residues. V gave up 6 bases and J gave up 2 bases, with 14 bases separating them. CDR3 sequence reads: CASRSQGWGNQPQHF. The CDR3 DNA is TGTGCCAGTAGGAGCCAAGGGTGGGGCAATCAGCCCCAGCATTTT.

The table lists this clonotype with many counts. CDR3 region: CATSDLGSPSYF. CDR3 nucleotides: TGTGCCACCAGTGATTTAGGTAGTCCGTCATACTTC. The chain recombines TRBV24-1 with TRBJ2-5, with D unclear. Germline V gives CDR1 KGHDR, CDR2 SFDVKD. V lost 1 base and J 14 bases, leaving 13 bases between the germline ends. This CDR3 has 12 residues.

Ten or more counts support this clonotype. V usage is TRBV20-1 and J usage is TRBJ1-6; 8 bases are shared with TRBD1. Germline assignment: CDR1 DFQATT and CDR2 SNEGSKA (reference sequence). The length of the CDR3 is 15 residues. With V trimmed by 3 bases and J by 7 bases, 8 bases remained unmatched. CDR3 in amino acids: CSARHQGAWNSPLHF. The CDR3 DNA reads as TGCAGTGCTAGGCACCAGGGGGCTTGGAATTCACCCCTCCACTTT.

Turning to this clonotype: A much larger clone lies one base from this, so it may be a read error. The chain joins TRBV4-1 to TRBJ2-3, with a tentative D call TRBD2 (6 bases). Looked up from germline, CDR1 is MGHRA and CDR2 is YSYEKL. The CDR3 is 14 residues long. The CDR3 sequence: CASNQGEAGDTQYF. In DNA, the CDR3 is TGCGCCAGCAACCAAGGGGAAGCGGGAGATACGCAGTATTTT.

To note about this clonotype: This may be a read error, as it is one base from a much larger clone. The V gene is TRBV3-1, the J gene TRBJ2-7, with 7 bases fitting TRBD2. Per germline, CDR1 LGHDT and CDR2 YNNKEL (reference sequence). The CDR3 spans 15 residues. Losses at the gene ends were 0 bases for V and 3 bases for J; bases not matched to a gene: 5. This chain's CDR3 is CASSQDASGVYEQYF. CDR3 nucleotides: TGTGCCAGCAGCCAAGATGCTAGCGGCGTCTACGAGCAGTACTTC.

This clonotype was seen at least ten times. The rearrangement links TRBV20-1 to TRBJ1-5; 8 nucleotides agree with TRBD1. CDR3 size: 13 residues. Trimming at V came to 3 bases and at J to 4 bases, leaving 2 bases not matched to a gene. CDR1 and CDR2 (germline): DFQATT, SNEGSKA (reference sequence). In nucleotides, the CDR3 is TGCAGTGCTAGGGGGACAGGAAATCAGCCCCAGCATTTT. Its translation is CSARGTGNQPQHF.

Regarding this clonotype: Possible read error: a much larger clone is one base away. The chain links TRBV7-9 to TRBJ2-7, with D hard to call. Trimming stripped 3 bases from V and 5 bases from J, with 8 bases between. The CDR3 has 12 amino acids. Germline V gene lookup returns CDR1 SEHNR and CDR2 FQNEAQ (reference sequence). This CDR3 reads CASSFGSNEQYF. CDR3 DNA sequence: TGTGCCAGCAGCTTTGGCTCAAACGAGCAGTACTTC.

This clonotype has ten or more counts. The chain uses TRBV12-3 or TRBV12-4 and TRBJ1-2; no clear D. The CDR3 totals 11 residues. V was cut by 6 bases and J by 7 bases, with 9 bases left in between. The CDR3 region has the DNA TGTGCCAGCAGAACTTCTACTGGCTACACCTTC. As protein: CASRTSTGYTF.

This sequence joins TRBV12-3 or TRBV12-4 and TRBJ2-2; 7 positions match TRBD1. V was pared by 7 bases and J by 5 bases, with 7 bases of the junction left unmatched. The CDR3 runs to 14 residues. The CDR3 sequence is CASTLVRGTGELFF. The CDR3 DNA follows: TGTGCCAGCACCCTTGTCAGGGGGACCGGGGAGCTGTTTTTT.

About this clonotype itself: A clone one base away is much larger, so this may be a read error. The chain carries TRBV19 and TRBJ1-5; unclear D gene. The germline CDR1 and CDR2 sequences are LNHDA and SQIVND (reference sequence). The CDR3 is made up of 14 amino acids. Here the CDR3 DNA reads TGTGCCAGTAGCCCTATCACAAGGAATCAGCCCCAGCAGTTT. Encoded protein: CASSPITRNQPQQF.

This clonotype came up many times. The CDR3 loop reads CASSPIAGGYNEQFF. The CDR3 DNA follows: TGTGCCAGTAGTCCGATAGCGGGGGGCTACAATGAGCAGTTCTTC. This chain connects TRBV19 to TRBJ2-1, with TRBD2 matching 10 bases. The CDR3 has 15 residues. The V gene end was trimmed by 5 bases and the J gene end by 3 bases; junction bases not matched to a gene: 4. CDR1 is LNHDA and CDR2 is SQIVND in the germline V gene (reference sequence).

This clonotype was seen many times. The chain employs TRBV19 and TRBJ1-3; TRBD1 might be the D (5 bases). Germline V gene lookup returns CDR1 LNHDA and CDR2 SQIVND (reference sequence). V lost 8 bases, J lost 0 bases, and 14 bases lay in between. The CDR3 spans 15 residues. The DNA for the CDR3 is TGTGCCAGTGGGGCACTGGCGATCTCTGGAAACACCATATATTTT. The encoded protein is CASGALAISGNTIYF.

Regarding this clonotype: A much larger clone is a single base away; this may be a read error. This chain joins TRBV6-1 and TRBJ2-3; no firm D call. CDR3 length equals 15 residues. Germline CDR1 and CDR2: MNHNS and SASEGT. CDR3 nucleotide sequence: TGTGCCAGCAGTGAAGTTTTAACCCACACAGATAGGCAGTATTTT. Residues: CASSEVLTHTDRQYF.

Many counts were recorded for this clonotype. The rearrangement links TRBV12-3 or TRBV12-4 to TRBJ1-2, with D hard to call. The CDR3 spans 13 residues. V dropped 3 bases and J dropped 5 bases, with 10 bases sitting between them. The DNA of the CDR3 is TGTGCCAGCAGTTTGAGGGTGGGGTATGGCTACACCTTC. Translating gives CASSLRVGYGYTF.

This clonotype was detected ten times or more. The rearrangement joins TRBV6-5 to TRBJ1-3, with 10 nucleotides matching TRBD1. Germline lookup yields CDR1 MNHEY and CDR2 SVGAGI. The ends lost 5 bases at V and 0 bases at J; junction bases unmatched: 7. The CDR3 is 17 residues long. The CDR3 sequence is CASSTGTGAFSGNTIYF. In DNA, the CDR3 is TGTGCCAGCAGTACTGGGACAGGGGCCTTCTCTGGAAACACCATATATTTT.

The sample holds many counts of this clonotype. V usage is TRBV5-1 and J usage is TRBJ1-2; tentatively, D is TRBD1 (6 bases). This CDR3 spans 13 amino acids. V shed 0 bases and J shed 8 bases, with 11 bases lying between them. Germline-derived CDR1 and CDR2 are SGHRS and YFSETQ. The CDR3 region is CASSLGGTYGYTF. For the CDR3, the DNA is TGCGCCAGCAGCTTGGGAGGGACATACGGCTACACCTTC.

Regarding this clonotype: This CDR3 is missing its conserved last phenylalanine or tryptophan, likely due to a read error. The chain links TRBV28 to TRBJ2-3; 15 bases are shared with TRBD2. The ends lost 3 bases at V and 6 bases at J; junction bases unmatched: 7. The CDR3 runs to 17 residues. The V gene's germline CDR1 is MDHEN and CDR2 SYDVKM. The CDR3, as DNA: TGTGCCAGCAGTTTCCCGGGACTAGCGGGGGGCCGGGATACGCAGTATTAT. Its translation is CASSFPGLAGGRDTQYY.

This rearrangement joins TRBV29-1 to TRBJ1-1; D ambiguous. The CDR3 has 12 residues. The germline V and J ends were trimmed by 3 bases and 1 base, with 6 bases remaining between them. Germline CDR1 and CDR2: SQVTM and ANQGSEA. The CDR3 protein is CSVDYRNTEAFF. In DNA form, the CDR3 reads TGCAGCGTTGATTACAGGAACACTGAAGCTTTCTTT.

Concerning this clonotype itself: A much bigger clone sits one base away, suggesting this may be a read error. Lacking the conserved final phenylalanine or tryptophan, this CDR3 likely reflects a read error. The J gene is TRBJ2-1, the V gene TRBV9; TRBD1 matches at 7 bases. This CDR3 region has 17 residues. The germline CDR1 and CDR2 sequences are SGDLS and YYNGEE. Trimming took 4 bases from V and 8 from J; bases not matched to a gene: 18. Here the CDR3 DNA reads TGTGCCAGCAGCCCAGGATCGACAGGGCAACTACCTGATGAGCAGTTCCTC. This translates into CASSPGSTGQLPDEQFL.

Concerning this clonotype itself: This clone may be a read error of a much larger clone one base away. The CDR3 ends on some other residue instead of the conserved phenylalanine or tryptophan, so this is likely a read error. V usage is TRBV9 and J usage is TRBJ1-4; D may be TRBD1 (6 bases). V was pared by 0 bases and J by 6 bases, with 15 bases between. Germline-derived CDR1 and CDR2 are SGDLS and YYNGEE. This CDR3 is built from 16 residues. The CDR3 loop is CASSVGTAGVDEKLFL. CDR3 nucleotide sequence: TGTGCCAGCAGCGTAGGGACAGCTGGGGTGGATGAAAAACTGTTTCTT.

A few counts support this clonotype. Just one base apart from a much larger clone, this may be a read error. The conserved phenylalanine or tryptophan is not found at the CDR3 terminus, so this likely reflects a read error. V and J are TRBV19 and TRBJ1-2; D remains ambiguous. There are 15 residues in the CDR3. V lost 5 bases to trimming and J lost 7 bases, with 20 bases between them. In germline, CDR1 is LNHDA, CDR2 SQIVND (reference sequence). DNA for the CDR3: TGTGCCAGTAGTTCGCAACTTGGAGCCGGGGTTGGCTACACCCTC. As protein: CASSSQLGAGVGYTL.

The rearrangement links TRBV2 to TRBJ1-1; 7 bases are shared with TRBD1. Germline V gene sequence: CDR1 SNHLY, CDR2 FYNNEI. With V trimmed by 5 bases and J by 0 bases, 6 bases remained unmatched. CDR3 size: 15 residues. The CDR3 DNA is TGTGCCAGCAGTCTAAGGACAGGAATGAACACTGAAGCTTTCTTT. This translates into CASSLRTGMNTEAFF.